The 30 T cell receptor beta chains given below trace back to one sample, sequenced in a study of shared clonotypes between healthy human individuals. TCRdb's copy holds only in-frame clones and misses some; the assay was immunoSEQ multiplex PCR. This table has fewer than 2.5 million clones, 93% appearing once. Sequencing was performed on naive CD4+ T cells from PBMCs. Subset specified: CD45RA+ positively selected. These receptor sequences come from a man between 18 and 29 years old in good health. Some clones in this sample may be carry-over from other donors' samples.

This chain's CDR3 is CASSKEWTFYGYTF. CDR3 nucleotide sequence: TGTGCCAGCAGCAAAGAATGGACCTTCTATGGCTACACCTTC. This rearrangement joins TRBV21-1 to TRBJ1-2. TRBV21-1 is assigned pseudogene status. There are 14 residues in the CDR3.

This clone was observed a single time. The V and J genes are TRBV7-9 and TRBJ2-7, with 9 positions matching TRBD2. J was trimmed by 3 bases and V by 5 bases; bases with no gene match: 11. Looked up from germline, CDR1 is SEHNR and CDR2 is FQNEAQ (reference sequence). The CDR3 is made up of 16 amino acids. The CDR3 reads CASSPLSGRNLYEQYF. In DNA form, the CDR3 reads TGTGCCAGCAGCCCATTAAGCGGGAGGAACCTCTACGAGCAGTACTTC.

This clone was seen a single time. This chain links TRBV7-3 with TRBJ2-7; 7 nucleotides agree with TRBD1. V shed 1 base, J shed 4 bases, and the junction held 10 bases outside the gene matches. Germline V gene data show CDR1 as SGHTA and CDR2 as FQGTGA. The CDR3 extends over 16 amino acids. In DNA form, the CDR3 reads TGTGCCAGCAGCTTAAGTTCAGACAGGGTTGCTTACGAGCAGTACTTC. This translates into CASSLSSDRVAYEQYF. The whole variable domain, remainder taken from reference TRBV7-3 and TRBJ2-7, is GAGVSQTPSNKVTEKGKYVELRCDPISGHTALYWYRQSLGQGPEFLIYFQGTGAADDSGLPNDRFFAVRPEGSVSTLKIQRTERGDSAVYLCASSLSSDRVAYEQYFGPGTRLTVT.

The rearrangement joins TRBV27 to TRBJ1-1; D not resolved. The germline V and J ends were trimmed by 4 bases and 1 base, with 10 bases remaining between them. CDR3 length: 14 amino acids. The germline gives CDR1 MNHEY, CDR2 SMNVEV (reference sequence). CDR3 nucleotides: TGTGCCAGCAGTTCCTGGGTGGGGAACACTGAAGCTTTCTTT. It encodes CASSSWVGNTEAFF.

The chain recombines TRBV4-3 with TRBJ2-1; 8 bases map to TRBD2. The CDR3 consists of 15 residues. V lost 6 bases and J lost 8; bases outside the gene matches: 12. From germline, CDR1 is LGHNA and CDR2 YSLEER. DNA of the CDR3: TGCGCCAGCAGTGAGCAGGCGGGACTAGGTGATGAGCAGTTCTTC. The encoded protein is CASSEQAGLGDEQFF.

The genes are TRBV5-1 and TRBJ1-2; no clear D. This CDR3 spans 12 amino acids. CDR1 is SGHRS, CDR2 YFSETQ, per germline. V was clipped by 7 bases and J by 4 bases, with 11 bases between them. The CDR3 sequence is CASRRSGYGYTF. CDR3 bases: TGCGCCAGCCGTAGGTCAGGCTATGGCTACACCTTC.

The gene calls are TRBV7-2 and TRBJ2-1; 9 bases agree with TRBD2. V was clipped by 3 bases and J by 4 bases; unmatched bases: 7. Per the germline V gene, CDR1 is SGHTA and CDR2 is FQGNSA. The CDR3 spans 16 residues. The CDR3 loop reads CASSFSGLAMYNEQFF. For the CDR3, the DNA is TGTGCCAGCAGCTTTTCCGGACTAGCGATGTACAATGAGCAGTTCTTC.

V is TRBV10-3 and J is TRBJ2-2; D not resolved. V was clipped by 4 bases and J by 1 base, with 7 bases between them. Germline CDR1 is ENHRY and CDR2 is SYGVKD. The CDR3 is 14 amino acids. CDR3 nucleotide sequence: TGTGCCATCAGTGTCCTCCGGAACACCGGGGAGCTGTTTTTT. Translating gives CAISVLRNTGELFF.

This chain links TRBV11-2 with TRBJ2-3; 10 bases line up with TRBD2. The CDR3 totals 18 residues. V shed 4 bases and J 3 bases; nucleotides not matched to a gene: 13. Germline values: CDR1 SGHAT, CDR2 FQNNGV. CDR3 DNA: TGTGCCAGCAGCTCCAGGGCGGGGACTAGCGATAAGACAGATACGCAGTATTTT. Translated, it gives CASSSRAGTSDKTDTQYF.

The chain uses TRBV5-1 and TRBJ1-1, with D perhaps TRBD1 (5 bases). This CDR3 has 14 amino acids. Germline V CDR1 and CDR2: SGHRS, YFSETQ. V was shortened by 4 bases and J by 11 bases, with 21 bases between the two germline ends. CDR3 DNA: TGCGCCAGCAGCGTGACCGGGACGGCCTATGAGGCTTTCTTT. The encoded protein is CASSVTGTAYEAFF.

The CDR3 DNA follows: TGTGCCAGCAGCTCCCGCCCAGCGACAGGGAGGGAGACCCAGTACTTC. Protein: CASSSRPATGRETQYF. The chain recombines TRBV9 with TRBJ2-5, with D tentatively TRBD1 (7 bases). V lost 4 bases and J lost 5, with 21 bases in between. The CDR3 runs 16 residues. Per the germline V gene, CDR1 is SGDLS and CDR2 is YYNGEE.

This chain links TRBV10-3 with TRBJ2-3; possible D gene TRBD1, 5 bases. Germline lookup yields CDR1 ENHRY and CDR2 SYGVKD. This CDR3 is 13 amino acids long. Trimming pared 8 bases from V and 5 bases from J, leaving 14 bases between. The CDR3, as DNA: TGTGCCATCGGGGCTAGTTTGGGAGATACGCAGTATTTT. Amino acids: CAIGASLGDTQYF.

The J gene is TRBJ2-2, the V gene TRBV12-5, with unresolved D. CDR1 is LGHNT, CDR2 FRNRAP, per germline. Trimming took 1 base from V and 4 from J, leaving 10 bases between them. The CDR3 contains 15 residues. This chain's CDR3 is CASGLGPSATGELFF. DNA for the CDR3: TGTGCTAGTGGTTTGGGCCCCAGCGCCACCGGGGAGCTGTTTTTT.

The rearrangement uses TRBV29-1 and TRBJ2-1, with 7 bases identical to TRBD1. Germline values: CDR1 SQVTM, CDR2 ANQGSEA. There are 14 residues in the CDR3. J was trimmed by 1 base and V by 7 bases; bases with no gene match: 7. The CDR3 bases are TGCAGCGCAACCGGGACAGCATCCTACAATGAGCAGTTCTTC. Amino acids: CSATGTASYNEQFF.

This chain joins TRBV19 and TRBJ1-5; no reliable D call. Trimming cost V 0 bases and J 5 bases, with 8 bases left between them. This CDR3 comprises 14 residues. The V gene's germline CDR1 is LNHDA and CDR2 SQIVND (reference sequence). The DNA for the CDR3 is TGTGCCAGTAGTATAGATACAGTTGATCAGCCCCAGCATTTT. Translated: CASSIDTVDQPQHF. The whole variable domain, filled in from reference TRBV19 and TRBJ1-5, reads DGGITQSPKYLFRKEGQNVTLSCEQNLNHDAMYWYRQDPGQGLRLIYYSQIVNDFQKGDIAEGYSVSREKKESFPLTVTSAQKNPTAFYLCASSIDTVDQPQHFGDGTRLSIL.

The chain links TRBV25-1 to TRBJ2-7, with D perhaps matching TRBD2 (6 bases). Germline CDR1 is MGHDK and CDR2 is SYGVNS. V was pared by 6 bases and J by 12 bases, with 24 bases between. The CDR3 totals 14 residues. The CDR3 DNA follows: TGTGCCAGCAGCCGCGGGACGGCTTTCCCCGATGCGTACTTC. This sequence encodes CASSRGTAFPDAYF.

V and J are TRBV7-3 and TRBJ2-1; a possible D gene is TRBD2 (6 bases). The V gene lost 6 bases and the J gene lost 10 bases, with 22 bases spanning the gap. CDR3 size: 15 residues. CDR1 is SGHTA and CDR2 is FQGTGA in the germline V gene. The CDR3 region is CASSRGGVGIQEQFF. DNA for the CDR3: TGTGCCAGCAGTAGGGGCGGGGTAGGGATCCAGGAGCAGTTCTTC.

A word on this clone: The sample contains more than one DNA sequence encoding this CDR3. CDR3 protein: CASSLAWTSGQETQYF. The CDR3 DNA follows: TGCGCCAGCAGCTTGGCCTGGACTAGCGGCCAAGAGACCCAGTACTTC. The chain employs TRBV5-1 and TRBJ2-5, with 10 bases that match TRBD2. This CDR3 contains 16 residues. V lost 0 bases and J lost 1; bases outside the gene matches: 3. CDR1 is SGHRS and CDR2 is YFSETQ in the germline V gene.

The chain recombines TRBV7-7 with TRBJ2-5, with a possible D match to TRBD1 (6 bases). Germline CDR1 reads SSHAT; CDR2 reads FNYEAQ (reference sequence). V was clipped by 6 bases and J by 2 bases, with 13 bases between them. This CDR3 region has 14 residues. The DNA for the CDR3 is TGTGCCAGCAGTTCTACAGGGAATCAAGAGACCCAGTACTTC. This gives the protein CASSSTGNQETQYF.

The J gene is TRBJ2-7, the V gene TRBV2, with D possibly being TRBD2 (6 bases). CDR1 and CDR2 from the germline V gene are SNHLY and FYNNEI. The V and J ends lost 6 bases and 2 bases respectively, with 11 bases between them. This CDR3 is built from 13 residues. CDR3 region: CASRLAGTYEQYF. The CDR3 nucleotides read TGTGCCAGCAGACTAGCAGGCACCTACGAGCAGTACTTC.

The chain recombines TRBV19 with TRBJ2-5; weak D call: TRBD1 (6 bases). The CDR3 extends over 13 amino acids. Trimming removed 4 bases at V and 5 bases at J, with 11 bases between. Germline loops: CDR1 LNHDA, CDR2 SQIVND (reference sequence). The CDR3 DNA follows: TGTGCCAGTAGTACTGGGGGCGGCGAGACCCAGTACTTC. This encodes CASSTGGGETQYF.

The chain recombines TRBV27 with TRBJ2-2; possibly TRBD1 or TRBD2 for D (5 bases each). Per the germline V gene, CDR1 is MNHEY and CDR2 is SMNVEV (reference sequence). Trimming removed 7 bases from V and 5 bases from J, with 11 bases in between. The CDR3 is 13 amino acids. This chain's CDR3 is CASMRGVTGELFF. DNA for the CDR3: TGTGCCAGCATGAGGGGAGTAACCGGGGAGCTGTTTTTT.

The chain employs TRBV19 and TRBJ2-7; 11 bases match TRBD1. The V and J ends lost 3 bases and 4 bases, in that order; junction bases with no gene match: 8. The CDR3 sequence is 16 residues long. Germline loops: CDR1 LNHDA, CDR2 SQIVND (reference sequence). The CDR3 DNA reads TGTGCCAGTAGTATCAGGGGACAGGGGGGCAAATACGAGCAGTACTTC. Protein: CASSIRGQGGKYEQYF.

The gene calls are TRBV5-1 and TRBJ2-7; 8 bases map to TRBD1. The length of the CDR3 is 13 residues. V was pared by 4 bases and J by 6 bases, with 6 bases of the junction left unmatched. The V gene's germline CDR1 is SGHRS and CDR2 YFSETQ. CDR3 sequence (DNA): TGCGCCAGCAGCCACGGACAGGGAGGCGAGCAGTACTTC. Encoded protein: CASSHGQGGEQYF.

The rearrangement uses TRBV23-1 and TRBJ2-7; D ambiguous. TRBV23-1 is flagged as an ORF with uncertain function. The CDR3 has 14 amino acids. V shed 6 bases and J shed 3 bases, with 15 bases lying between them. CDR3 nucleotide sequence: TGCGCCAGCAGGCCCCCCTTTCGGAGCTACGAGCAGTACTTC. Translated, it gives CASRPPFRSYEQYF.

CDR3 amino acids: CASGLGRENNEQFF. CDR3 bases: TGTGCTAGTGGTTTAGGGCGGGAGAACAATGAGCAGTTCTTC. The chain uses TRBV12-5 and TRBJ2-1; 7 bases line up with TRBD2. Germline V gene lookup returns CDR1 LGHNT and CDR2 FRNRAP. Unmatched junction bases numbered 4, after V lost 3 bases and J lost 5 bases. The CDR3 consists of 14 residues.

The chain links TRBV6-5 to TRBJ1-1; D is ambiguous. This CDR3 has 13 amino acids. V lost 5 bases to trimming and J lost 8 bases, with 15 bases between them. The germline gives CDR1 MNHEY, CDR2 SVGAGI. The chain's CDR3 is CASSLRREIEAFF. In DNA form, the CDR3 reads TGTGCCAGCAGTCTTAGGCGGGAGATAGAAGCTTTCTTT.

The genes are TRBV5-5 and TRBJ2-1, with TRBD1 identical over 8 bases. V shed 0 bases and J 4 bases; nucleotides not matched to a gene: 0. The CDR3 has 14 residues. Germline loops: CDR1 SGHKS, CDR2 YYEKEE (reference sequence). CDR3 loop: CASSLGQGYNEQFF. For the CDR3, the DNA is TGTGCCAGCAGCTTGGGACAGGGGTACAATGAGCAGTTCTTC.

The CDR3 spells CASSAGTGGYSNQPQHF. In DNA, the CDR3 is TGTGCCAGCAGCGCAGGGACGGGGGGTTATAGCAATCAGCCCCAGCATTTT. The chain recombines TRBV5-8 with TRBJ1-5; D is possibly TRBD1 (5 bases). Germline CDR1 is SGHTS and CDR2 is YDEGEE. CDR3 length: 17 amino acids. Trimming pared 4 bases from V and 0 bases from J, leaving 17 bases between.

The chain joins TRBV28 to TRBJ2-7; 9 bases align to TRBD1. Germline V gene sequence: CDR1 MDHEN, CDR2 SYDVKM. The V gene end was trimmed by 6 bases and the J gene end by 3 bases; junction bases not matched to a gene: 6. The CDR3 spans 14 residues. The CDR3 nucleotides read TGTGCCAGCAGCACAGGGGGCTCCCACTACGAGCAGTACTTC. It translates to CASSTGGSHYEQYF.